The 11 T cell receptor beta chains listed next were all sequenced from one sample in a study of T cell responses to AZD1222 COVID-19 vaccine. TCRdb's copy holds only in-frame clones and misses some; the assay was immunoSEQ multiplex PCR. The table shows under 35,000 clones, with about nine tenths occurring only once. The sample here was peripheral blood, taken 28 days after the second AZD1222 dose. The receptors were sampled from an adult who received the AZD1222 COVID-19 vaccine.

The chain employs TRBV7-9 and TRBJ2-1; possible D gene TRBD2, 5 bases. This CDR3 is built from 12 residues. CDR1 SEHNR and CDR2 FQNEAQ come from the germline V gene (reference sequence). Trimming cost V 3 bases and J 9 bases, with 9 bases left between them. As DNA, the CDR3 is TGTGCCAGCAGCTTTGAGGGAAGTGAGCAGTTCTTC. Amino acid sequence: CASSFEGSEQFF.

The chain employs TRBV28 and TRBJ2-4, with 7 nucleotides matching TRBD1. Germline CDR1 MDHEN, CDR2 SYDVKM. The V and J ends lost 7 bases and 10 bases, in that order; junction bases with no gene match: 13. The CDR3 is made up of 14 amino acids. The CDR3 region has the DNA TGTGCCAGCACATTATCTACAGGGGCCCCTATTCAGTACTTC. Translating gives CASTLSTGAPIQYF. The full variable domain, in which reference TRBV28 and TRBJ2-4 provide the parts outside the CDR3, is DVKVTQSSRYLVKRTGEKVFLECVQDMDHENMFWYRQDPGLGLRLIYFSYDVKMKEKGDIPEGYSVSREKKERFSLILESASTNQTSMYLCASTLSTGAPIQYFGAGTRLSVL.

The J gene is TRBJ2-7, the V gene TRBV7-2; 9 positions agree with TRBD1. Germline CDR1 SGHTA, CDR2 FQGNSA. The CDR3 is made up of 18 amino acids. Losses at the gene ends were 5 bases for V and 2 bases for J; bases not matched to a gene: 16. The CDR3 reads CASSAAPSLQGAAYEQYF. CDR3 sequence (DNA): TGTGCCAGCAGCGCTGCGCCCTCCCTACAGGGGGCGGCCTACGAGCAGTACTTC.

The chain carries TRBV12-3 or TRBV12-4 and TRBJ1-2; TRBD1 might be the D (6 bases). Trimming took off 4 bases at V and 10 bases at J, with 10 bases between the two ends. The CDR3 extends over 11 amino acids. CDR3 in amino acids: CASSSNRDYTF. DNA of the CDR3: TGTGCCAGCAGTTCCAACAGGGACTACACCTTC.

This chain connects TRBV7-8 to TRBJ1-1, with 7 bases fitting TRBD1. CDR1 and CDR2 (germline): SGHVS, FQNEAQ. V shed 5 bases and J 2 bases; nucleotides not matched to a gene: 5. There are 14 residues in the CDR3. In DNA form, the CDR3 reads TGTGCCAGCAGCCCACGACAGGGCAACACTGAAGCTTTCTTT. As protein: CASSPRQGNTEAFF.

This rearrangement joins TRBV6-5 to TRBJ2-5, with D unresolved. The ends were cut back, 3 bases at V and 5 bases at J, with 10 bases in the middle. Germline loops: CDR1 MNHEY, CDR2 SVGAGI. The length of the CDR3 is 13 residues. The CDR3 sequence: CASSYRRSETQYF. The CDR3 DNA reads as TGTGCCAGCAGTTATCGAAGGTCGGAGACCCAGTACTTC.

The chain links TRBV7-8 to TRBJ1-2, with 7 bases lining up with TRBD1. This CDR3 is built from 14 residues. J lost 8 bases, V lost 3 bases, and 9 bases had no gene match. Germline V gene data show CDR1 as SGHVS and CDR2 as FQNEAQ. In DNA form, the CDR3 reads TGTGCCAGCAGCTTCCGCCCTCAGGGGGAGGGCTACACCTTC. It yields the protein CASSFRPQGEGYTF.

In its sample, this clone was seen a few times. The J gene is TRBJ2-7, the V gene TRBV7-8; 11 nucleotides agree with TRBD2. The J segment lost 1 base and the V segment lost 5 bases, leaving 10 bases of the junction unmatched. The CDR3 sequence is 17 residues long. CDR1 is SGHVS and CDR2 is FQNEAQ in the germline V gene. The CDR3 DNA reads TGTGCCAGCAGCCCCTGGACTAGCGGGCACCTATCCTACGAGCAGTACTTC. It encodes CASSPWTSGHLSYEQYF.

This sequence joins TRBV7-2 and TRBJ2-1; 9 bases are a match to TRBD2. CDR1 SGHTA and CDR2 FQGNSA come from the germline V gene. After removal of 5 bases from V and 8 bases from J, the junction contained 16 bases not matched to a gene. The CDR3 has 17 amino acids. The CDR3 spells CASSTAGSGTSSDEQFF. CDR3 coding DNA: TGTGCCAGCAGCACCGCCGGGTCCGGGACTAGCAGCGATGAGCAGTTCTTC.

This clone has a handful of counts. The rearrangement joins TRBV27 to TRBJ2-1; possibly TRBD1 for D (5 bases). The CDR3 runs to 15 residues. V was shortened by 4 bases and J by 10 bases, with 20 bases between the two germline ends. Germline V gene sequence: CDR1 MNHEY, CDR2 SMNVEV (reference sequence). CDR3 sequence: CASSSISAGADEQFF. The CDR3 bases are TGTGCCAGCAGTTCAATTTCCGCTGGGGCCGACGAGCAGTTCTTC.

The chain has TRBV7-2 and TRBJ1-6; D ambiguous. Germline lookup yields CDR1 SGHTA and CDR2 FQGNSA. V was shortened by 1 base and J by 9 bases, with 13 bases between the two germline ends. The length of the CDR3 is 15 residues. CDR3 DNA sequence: TGTGCCAGCAGCTTAGATAGGGCCACGGCTTCACCCCTCCACTTT. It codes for CASSLDRATASPLHF.